One and the same sample provided the 24 T cell receptor beta chains below, sequenced in a study of T-cell reconstitution after alpha-beta-depleted transplantation in children. TCRbeta library construction was performed incorporating unique molecular identifiers. TCRdb redid the calling of the PCR reads with MiXCR, one entry per CDR3 protein. The sample lists 60,000 to 80,000 distinct CDR3 sequences, about 7.3% seen once, with over 2.5% in the top ten. The source material was PBMCs from the stem cell graft donor, sampled from the stem cell graft. Receptors originate from a human donor who donated a stem cell graft to a child with acute lymphoblastic leukemia.

This clonotype was counted many times. V gene TRBV3-1 combines with J gene TRBJ1-6; D ambiguous. Trimming removed 1 base from V and 2 bases from J, with 15 bases in between. This CDR3 spans 18 amino acids. In germline, CDR1 is LGHDT, CDR2 YNNKEL (reference sequence). In nucleotides, the CDR3 is TGTGCCAGCAGCCAAGTTAAGGGCCGGGGTCCCTATAATTCACCCCTCCACTTT. Translating it yields CASSQVKGRGPYNSPLHF.

This clonotype occurred a few times. The V gene is TRBV29-1, the J gene TRBJ1-1; 9 nucleotides align to TRBD1. The CDR3 runs 15 residues. Trimming removed 3 bases from V and 0 bases from J; junction bases left unmatched: 5. Per the germline V gene, CDR1 is SQVTM and CDR2 is ANQGSEA. The CDR3 region is CSVDPGQGMNTEAFF. Here the CDR3 DNA reads TGCAGCGTTGACCCGGGACAGGGTATGAACACTGAAGCTTTCTTT.

The CDR3 loop reads CASSYGGLTGELFF. The CDR3, as DNA: TGTGCCAGCAGTTACGGGGGGCTCACCGGGGAGCTGTTTTTT. The rearrangement links TRBV6-5 to TRBJ2-2; perhaps D is TRBD1 or TRBD2 (6 bases each). From germline, CDR1 is MNHEY and CDR2 SVGAGI. This CDR3 has 14 amino acids. The V end lost 2 bases, the J end lost 4 bases, and 8 bases lay between the germline ends.

This clonotype was counted many times. J is TRBJ2-7 and V is TRBV27, with D maybe TRBD1 (5 bases). Germline values: CDR1 MNHEY, CDR2 SMNVEV (reference sequence). Trimming left V 4 bases short and J 4 bases short, with 8 bases between. The CDR3 has 12 amino acids. CDR3 sequence: CASSSRVYEQYF. CDR3 in DNA: TGTGCCAGCAGTTCCAGGGTTTACGAGCAGTACTTC.

This clonotype was counted many times. The rearrangement joins TRBV7-2 to TRBJ2-3, with 7 bases identical to TRBD1. This CDR3 has 17 residues. V lost 1 base to trimming and J lost 1 base; unmatched junction nucleotides: 8. Germline V gene lookup returns CDR1 SGHTA and CDR2 FQGNSA. The CDR3 bases are TGTGCCAGCAGCTTAGGGACTCGGGACAGCCGCACAGATACGCAGTATTTT. Amino acid sequence: CASSLGTRDSRTDTQYF. The whole variable domain, filled in from reference TRBV7-2 and TRBJ2-3, reads GAGVSQSPSNKVTEKGKDVELRCDPISGHTALYWYRQSLGQGLEFLIYFQGNSAPDKSGLPSDRFSAERTGGSVSTLTIQRTQQEDSAVYLCASSLGTRDSRTDTQYFGPGTRLTVL.

This clonotype was seen a few times. For the CDR3, the DNA is TGCAGCGTTAACAGGGGGCCTCCTTATGGCTACACCTTC. Amino acids: CSVNRGPPYGYTF. This chain joins TRBV29-1 and TRBJ1-2; 9 nucleotides agree with TRBD1. V shed 5 bases and J 5 bases; nucleotides not matched to a gene: 6. In germline, CDR1 is SQVTM, CDR2 ANQGSEA. The CDR3 contains 13 residues.

This clonotype has ten or more counts. The V gene is TRBV29-1, the J gene TRBJ2-7, with 12 nucleotides matching TRBD2. J lost 1 base, V lost 5 bases, and 6 bases had no gene match. Germline CDR1 SQVTM, CDR2 ANQGSEA. The CDR3 length is 15 residues. DNA for the CDR3: TGCAGCGTTCAAACACTAGCGGGAGGTTCCTACGAGCAGTACTTC. It translates to CSVQTLAGGSYEQYF.

This clonotype was seen at least ten times. This chain links TRBV5-1 with TRBJ2-1; possible D gene TRBD2, 6 bases. Germline loops: CDR1 SGHRS, CDR2 YFSETQ. The V end lost 3 bases, the J end lost 7 bases, and 14 bases lay between the germline ends. The CDR3 is made up of 14 amino acids. The CDR3 sequence: CASSSRLGENEQFF. The CDR3 DNA sequence: TGCGCCAGCAGCTCCCGACTAGGCGAGAATGAGCAGTTCTTC.

The rearrangement joins TRBV24-1 to TRBJ2-3; TRBD2 aligns across 9 bases. From germline, CDR1 is KGHDR and CDR2 SFDVKD. J gave up 6 bases and V 5 bases, and 5 bases lay outside the gene matches. This CDR3 is 14 amino acids long. This CDR3 is CATSAVAGADTQYF. The DNA of the CDR3 is TGTGCCACCAGTGCGGTAGCGGGAGCTGATACGCAGTATTTT.

This clonotype has at least ten counts. The chain couples TRBV20-1 to TRBJ2-2; D is uncertain. CDR3 length: 15 residues. Germline V gene sequence: CDR1 DFQATT, CDR2 SNEGSKA (reference sequence). Deletions cut 0 bases from V and 6 bases from J, with 14 bases between. Here the CDR3 DNA reads TGCAGTGCTAGAGATCTATCATTCAGCTCCGGGGAGCTGTTTTTT. Encoded protein: CSARDLSFSSGELFF.

The table lists this clonotype with many counts. The gene calls are TRBV7-2 and TRBJ2-7; tentatively, D is TRBD2 (6 bases). CDR1 and CDR2 (germline): SGHTA, FQGNSA. The CDR3 totals 13 residues. V shed 3 bases and J shed 6 bases, with 12 bases lying between them. The CDR3 spells CASSFLTSSEQYF. The CDR3 DNA reads as TGTGCCAGCAGCTTCCTAACTAGCTCCGAGCAGTACTTC.

There are many counts of this clonotype. The CDR3 DNA sequence: TGTGCCAGCAGCCAAGATTTGGAAACGCCCTACGAGCAGTACTTC. Protein: CASSQDLETPYEQYF. The chain recombines TRBV3-1 with TRBJ2-7, with unresolved D. This CDR3 spans 15 amino acids. V lost 0 bases, J lost 2 bases, and 11 bases lay in between. Germline V gives CDR1 LGHDT, CDR2 YNNKEL (reference sequence).

This clonotype was seen repeatedly, ten times or more. The V call is TRBV10-3, the J call TRBJ2-7; a possible D gene is TRBD1 (6 bases). From germline, CDR1 is ENHRY and CDR2 SYGVKD. The length of the CDR3 is 13 residues. V shed 8 bases and J shed 1 base, with 12 bases lying between them. The CDR3 reads CAIGRDISYEQYF. The CDR3 DNA reads as TGTGCCATCGGTCGGGACATATCCTACGAGCAGTACTTC.

This clonotype has a count of ten or more. CDR3 sequence reads: CASSYLRDGYEQYF. The CDR3 coding sequence is TGTGCCAGCAGTTACCTCCGGGACGGCTACGAGCAGTACTTC. The chain joins TRBV6-5 to TRBJ2-7; D might be TRBD1 or TRBD2, each matching 5 bases. V shed 2 bases and J shed 3 bases, with 11 bases lying between them. This CDR3 has 14 residues. The V gene's germline CDR1 is MNHEY and CDR2 SVGAGI.

This clonotype was counted only a few times. The rearrangement links TRBV29-1 to TRBJ1-6; possibly TRBD1 for D (6 bases). Trimming took 6 bases from V and 7 from J, leaving 16 bases between them. CDR1 SQVTM and CDR2 ANQGSEA come from the germline V gene. CDR3 length: 14 amino acids. The CDR3 region is CSVKQGPGNSPLHF. As DNA, the CDR3 is TGCAGCGTGAAACAGGGACCGGGAAATTCACCCCTCCACTTT.

The V gene is TRBV20-1, the J gene TRBJ2-1; D call uncertain. The germline V gene has CDR1 DFQATT and CDR2 SNEGSKA (reference sequence). CDR3 size: 11 residues. V was clipped by 3 bases and J by 10 bases, with 10 bases between them. CDR3 region: CSARVSTEQFF. Here the CDR3 DNA reads TGCAGTGCTAGGGTTTCGACCGAGCAGTTCTTC.

This clonotype has just a few counts. The chain couples TRBV19 to TRBJ1-1; the D is unclear. Germline V gene data show CDR1 as LNHDA and CDR2 as SQIVND (reference sequence). V lost 6 bases to trimming and J lost 4 bases, with 12 bases between them. The CDR3 sequence is 13 residues long. The CDR3 spells CASRLAGGTEAFF. The CDR3 nucleotides read TGTGCCAGTAGACTTGCCGGTGGCACTGAAGCTTTCTTT.

This rearrangement joins TRBV11-2 to TRBJ2-1, with D perhaps matching TRBD2 (5 bases). The V gene's germline CDR1 is SGHAT and CDR2 FQNNGV. CDR3 length: 17 amino acids. Trimming shortened V by 1 base and J by 3 bases, and 16 bases separated the two germline ends. CDR3 nucleotides: TGTGCCAGCAGCTTAGGAAATTTGGTAGCGCTCTACAATGAGCAGTTCTTC. Its translation is CASSLGNLVALYNEQFF.

This clonotype was seen at least ten times. The rearrangement links TRBV7-2 to TRBJ1-6; D is unclear. The ends were cut back, 3 bases at V and 8 bases at J, with 8 bases in the middle. This CDR3 has 13 residues. Germline V lookup: CDR1 SGHTA, CDR2 FQGNSA. CDR3 nucleotide sequence: TGTGCCAGCAGCTTCTTAGTGGATTCACCCCTCCACTTT. This codes for CASSFLVDSPLHF.

This clonotype has a count of ten or more. The V and J genes are TRBV9 and TRBJ2-4; D perhaps matches TRBD1 (6 bases). V shed 3 bases and J shed 7 bases, with 14 bases lying between them. CDR1 is SGDLS, CDR2 YYNGEE, per germline. The CDR3 is 14 amino acids. The CDR3 DNA reads TGTGCCAGCAGCGGACCGGGACACAAGAACATTCAGTACTTC. It codes for CASSGPGHKNIQYF.

This clonotype was observed a handful of times. The V and J genes are TRBV4-1 and TRBJ2-1; D might be TRBD2 (5 bases). This CDR3 region has 17 residues. Germline V gives CDR1 MGHRA, CDR2 YSYEKL. The V gene lost 0 bases and the J gene lost 0 bases, with 12 bases spanning the gap. CDR3 region: CASSQDGSRDSYNEQFF. In nucleotides, the CDR3 is TGCGCCAGCAGCCAAGATGGGAGCAGAGACTCCTACAATGAGCAGTTCTTC.

The rearrangement joins TRBV20-1 to TRBJ1-3; TRBD1 matches 8 bases. CDR1 and CDR2 (germline): DFQATT, SNEGSKA (reference sequence). V was pared by 6 bases and J by 4 bases, with 2 bases of the junction left unmatched. This CDR3 has 12 residues. CDR3 nucleotides: TGCAGTGCCAGGGGGCTCGGAAACACCATATATTTT. This encodes CSARGLGNTIYF.

This clonotype was recorded at least ten times. V is TRBV28 and J is TRBJ2-7, with TRBD2 matching over 8 bases. The CDR3 covers 15 residues. Germline CDR1 and CDR2: MDHEN and SYDVKM. V dropped 2 bases and J dropped 1; count of bases not matched to a gene: 4. CDR3 DNA sequence: TGTGCCAGCAGTTTAGAGACTAGCGTTTCCTACGAGCAGTACTTC. This translates into CASSLETSVSYEQYF.

This clonotype appeared many times. The chain links TRBV4-3 to TRBJ2-3, with TRBD2 identical over 10 bases. V shed 2 bases and J 4 bases; nucleotides not matched to a gene: 9. The CDR3 has 17 residues. Germline V gene data show CDR1 as LGHNA and CDR2 as YSLEER. The CDR3 coding sequence is TGCGCCAGCAGCCAATCTCCTAGCGGGGGTGGCGCAGATACGCAGTATTTT. Its translation is CASSQSPSGGGADTQYF.